A selection of T cell receptor beta chains follows, all from one sample in a study of T cells in Graves' hyperthyroidism and ophthalmopathy. TCRdb analysed the multiplex PCR reads with MiXCR anew, one entry per CDR3 protein. The sample consists of around 250,000 distinct CDR3 sequences, about 14% of them appearing once. Sequenced material: blood. The source is a woman between 40 and 55 years old with Graves' hyperthyroidism that later progressed to Graves' ophthalmopathy. Both conserved end residues are part of each CDR3. Fields, in order: CDR3 protein, CDR3 DNA, D gene, V gene, CDR3 length, J gene, clone size. The D gene is left open where the match is weak. Size is omitted from some rows. Given values are once, few, many or a class for expanded clones.

CASRGDTGELFF TGTGCCAGTAGGGGAGATACCGGGGAGCTGTTTTTT NA TRBV28 12 TRBJ2-2 many
CASSFTTYPLETQYF TGTGCCAGCTCATTCACGACATATCCCTTGGAGACCCAGTACTTC NA TRBV18 15 TRBJ2-5 many
CASSSVVGRRSSYEQYF TGTGCCAGCAGCTCAGTAGTAGGGAGAAGGAGCTCCTACGAGCAGTACTTC NA TRBV11-2 17 TRBJ2-7 many
CAWSPGGAERDGYTF TGTGCCTGGAGTCCCGGAGGGGCAGAAAGGGATGGCTACACCTTC NA TRBV30 15 TRBJ1-2 many
CASSPPGLAGFQETQYF TGTGCCAGCTCACCCCCAGGACTAGCGGGCTTCCAAGAGACCCAGTACTTC TRBD2 TRBV18 17 TRBJ2-5 many
CASSPSASYEQYF TGTGCCAGCAGCCCCTCCGCCTCCTACGAGCAGTACTTC NA TRBV3-1 13 TRBJ2-7 many
CAISESIISGSRSWNEQFF TGTGCCATCAGTGAGTCGATTATCAGCGGGAGTCGGTCTTGGAATGAGCAGTTCTTC TRBD2 TRBV10-3 19 TRBJ2-1 many
CASTARGRAEANYGYTF TGTGCCAGCACCGCCAGGGGAAGGGCAGAAGCTAACTATGGCTACACCTTC NA TRBV2 17 TRBJ1-2 many
CASSPASLYGYTF TGCGCCAGCAGCCCCGCGAGTCTATATGGCTACACCTTC NA TRBV10-2 13 TRBJ1-2 NA
CASSLLVGGGTGELFF TGCGCCAGCAGCTTGTTGGTGGGAGGTGGCACCGGGGAGCTGTTTTTT NA TRBV5-1 16 TRBJ2-2 NA
CAWSPVSGSPLHF TGTGCCTGGAGTCCCGTCTCGGGGTCACCCCTCCACTTT NA TRBV30 13 TRBJ1-6 many
CASSVGLAGGPDEQFF TGTGCCAGCAGCGTAGGCCTAGCGGGAGGGCCGGATGAGCAGTTCTTC TRBD2 TRBV9 16 TRBJ2-1 many
CASSEGLAGGGGTQYF TGTGCCAGCAGTGAGGGACTAGCGGGAGGAGGGGGGACCCAGTACTTC TRBD2 TRBV6-1 16 TRBJ2-5 many
CASSFPPGTSGRSVWYEQYF TGTGCCAGCAGTTTTCCCCCCGGGACTAGCGGGAGATCTGTGTGGTACGAGCAGTACTTC TRBD2 TRBV28 20 TRBJ2-7 NA
CSAPLAGASYNEQFF TGCAGTGCTCCTCTAGCGGGGGCCTCCTACAATGAGCAGTTCTTC TRBD2 TRBV20-1 15 TRBJ2-1 NA
CASSLGWPTAKNIQYF TGTGCCAGCAGCTTGGGGTGGCCTACCGCCAAAAACATTCAGTACTTC NA TRBV5-6 16 TRBJ2-4 few
CSASEEDLFRLAKNIQYF TGCAGTGCTAGCGAGGAGGATCTTTTTAGGCTAGCCAAAAACATTCAGTACTTC NA TRBV20-1 18 TRBJ2-4 many
CASSDGGRSFFYEQYF TGCGCCAGCAGTGATGGGGGACGTTCCTTTTTCTACGAGCAGTACTTC NA TRBV10-2 16 TRBJ2-7 NA
CASSLTSGLTTEAFF TGTGCCAGCAGCTTAACGTCAGGATTAACCACTGAAGCTTTCTTT NA TRBV7-3 15 TRBJ1-1 many
CASKHGMSGLNNEKLFF TGCGCCAGCAAACATGGGATGTCGGGTTTGAACAATGAAAAACTGTTTTTT NA TRBV5-1 17 TRBJ1-4 NA
CASSLGGSEGNTIYF TGTGCCAGCAGCCTAGGGGGCTCTGAAGGAAACACCATATATTTT TRBD1 TRBV28 15 TRBJ1-3 many
CASSRSPGQKTYEQYF TGTGCCAGCAGCAGGAGCCCGGGACAGAAAACCTACGAGCAGTACTTC TRBD1 TRBV7-9 16 TRBJ2-7 NA
CASSYTYSGASYEQYF TGCGCCAGCAGTTATACCTATTCGGGCGCCTCCTACGAGCAGTACTTC NA TRBV5-1 16 TRBJ2-7 many
CASSLGRGLAGPPRAIYEQFF TGTGCCAGCAGCTTAGGCCGGGGGCTAGCGGGACCGCCCCGGGCCATATATGAGCAGTTCTTC TRBD2 TRBV13 21 TRBJ2-1 many
CASTGNNYGYTF TGCGCCAGCACCGGAAATAACTATGGCTACACCTTC NA TRBV5-1 12 TRBJ1-2 many
CASTTLDGNEKLFF TGTGCCAGCACCACTCTTGATGGGAATGAAAAACTGTTTTTT NA TRBV28 14 TRBJ1-4 NA
CASSQDGVRGYF TGCGCCAGCAGCCAAGATGGGGTACGTGGGTATTTT NA TRBV4-1 12 TRBJ2-3 NA
CASSLGTGTGGWNSPLHF TGTGCCAGCAGCTTAGGAACCGGGACAGGGGGTTGGAATTCACCCCTCCACTTT TRBD1 TRBV7-6 18 TRBJ1-6 many
CASRGLNEQFF TGTGCCAGCAGAGGACTCAATGAGCAGTTCTTC NA TRBV7-2 11 TRBJ2-1 once
CSASYVGLAGQGEQYF TGCAGTGCTAGTTATGTAGGGCTAGCCGGACAGGGGGAGCAGTACTTC TRBD1 TRBV20-1 16 TRBJ2-7 many
CATSGIGLDTGELFF TGTGCCACCAGTGGTATCGGTCTTGACACCGGGGAGCTGTTTTTT NA TRBV24-1 15 TRBJ2-2 NA
CASSDRYRVGYTF TGTGCCAGCAGTGACCGCTACAGGGTCGGCTACACCTTC NA TRBV28 13 TRBJ1-2 NA
CASSLLRLAGRETQYF TGTGCCAGCAGCTTACTTCGACTAGCGGGTCGGGAGACCCAGTACTTC TRBD2 TRBV7-9 16 TRBJ2-5 many
CASSLGTSDNEQFF TGCGCCAGCAGCTTGGGGACTAGCGACAATGAGCAGTTCTTC TRBD2 TRBV5-1 14 TRBJ2-1 many
CASSTGRRNEKLFF TGTGCCAGCAGCACCGGACGTAGAAATGAAAAACTGTTTTTT NA TRBV11-2 14 TRBJ1-4 many
CASSLVVDNEQFF TGCGCCAGCAGCTTGGTAGTCGACAATGAGCAGTTCTTC NA TRBV5-1 13 TRBJ2-1 many
CSARVPGQGYTDTQYF TGCAGTGCTAGAGTTCCGGGACAGGGGTACACAGATACGCAGTATTTT TRBD1 TRBV20-1 16 TRBJ2-3 many
CASSLGGLAKNEQFF TGTGCCAGCAGTTTAGGGGGACTAGCGAAGAATGAGCAGTTCTTC TRBD2 TRBV6-2/TRBV6-3 15 TRBJ2-1 many
CASSSTPGQGISALHF TGCGCCAGCAGCTCGACTCCGGGACAGGGGATTTCAGCCCTCCACTTT TRBD1 TRBV5-1 16 TRBJ1-6 many
CASSGLAGTNNEQFF TGTGCCAGCTCCGGACTAGCGGGAACTAACAATGAGCAGTTCTTC TRBD2 TRBV18 15 TRBJ2-1 many
CASSSSAFDYEQYF TGCGCCAGCAGCTCAAGCGCCTTCGACTACGAGCAGTACTTC NA TRBV5-1 14 TRBJ2-7 many
CSAYAQGLRQPQHF TGCAGTGCCTACGCGCAGGGGTTGAGGCAGCCCCAGCATTTT NA TRBV20-1 14 TRBJ1-5 many
CASSLESGSGNTIYF TGTGCCAGCAGCTTAGAGTCGGGCTCTGGAAACACCATATATTTT NA TRBV7-8 15 TRBJ1-3 many
CASSGAGETLEQYF TGTGCCAGCAGTGGGGCAGGGGAAACCCTGGAGCAGTACTTC NA TRBV2 14 TRBJ2-7 many
CASSPGRGPNNEQFF TGTGCCAGCTCACCAGGCAGGGGTCCTAACAATGAGCAGTTCTTC NA TRBV18 15 TRBJ2-1 many
CASSWRYIQETQYF TGTGCCAGCAGTTGGAGGTACATACAAGAGACCCAGTACTTC NA TRBV5-6 14 TRBJ2-5 few
CAISGRQGDGELFF TGTGCCATCAGCGGCAGACAGGGGGACGGGGAGCTGTTTTTT TRBD1 TRBV10-3 14 TRBJ2-2 many
CASSGQDATNEKLFF TGTGCCAGTAGCGGACAGGACGCAACTAATGAAAAACTGTTTTTT TRBD1 TRBV19 15 TRBJ1-4 many
CASSIKNSGTGELFF TGTGCCAGTAGTATTAAGAACTCGGGCACCGGGGAGCTGTTTTTT NA TRBV19 15 TRBJ2-2 many
CASSQGGTYEQYF TGTGCCAGCAGCCAGGGGGGAACTTACGAGCAGTACTTC NA TRBV3-1 13 TRBJ2-7 many
CASRPHSGNTIYF TGCGCCAGCAGACCTCACTCTGGAAACACCATATATTTT NA TRBV4-1 13 TRBJ1-3 many
CASSDSMTYGYTF TGTGCCAGCAGTGATTCCATGACTTATGGCTACACCTTC NA TRBV2 13 TRBJ1-2 many
CSAIIGDANTGELFF TGCAGTGCTATAATTGGTGACGCGAACACCGGGGAGCTGTTTTTT NA TRBV20-1 15 TRBJ2-2 many
CASSPDPSYTEAFF TGTGCCAGCAGCCCCGACCCCTCCTACACTGAAGCTTTCTTT NA TRBV7-9 14 TRBJ1-1 many
CASSLFRSEVLIRDTQYF TGTGCCAGCAGCTTATTCAGGAGCGAAGTTCTCATCCGAGATACGCAGTATTTT NA TRBV11-2 18 TRBJ2-3 many
CSVVWGLGEQFF TGCAGCGTTGTTTGGGGGCTGGGTGAGCAGTTCTTC NA TRBV29-1 12 TRBJ2-1 NA
CASSRSGGLYNEQFF TGTGCCAGCAGTCGTAGCGGAGGCCTTTACAATGAGCAGTTCTTC NA TRBV7-9 15 TRBJ2-1 many
CATSDNRGPKAEAFF TGTGCCACCAGTGATAACAGGGGACCTAAGGCTGAAGCTTTCTTT TRBD1 TRBV24-1 15 TRBJ1-1 many
CASSPLEYTEAFF TGTGCCAGCTCACCCCTCGAGTACACTGAAGCTTTCTTT NA TRBV18 13 TRBJ1-1 once